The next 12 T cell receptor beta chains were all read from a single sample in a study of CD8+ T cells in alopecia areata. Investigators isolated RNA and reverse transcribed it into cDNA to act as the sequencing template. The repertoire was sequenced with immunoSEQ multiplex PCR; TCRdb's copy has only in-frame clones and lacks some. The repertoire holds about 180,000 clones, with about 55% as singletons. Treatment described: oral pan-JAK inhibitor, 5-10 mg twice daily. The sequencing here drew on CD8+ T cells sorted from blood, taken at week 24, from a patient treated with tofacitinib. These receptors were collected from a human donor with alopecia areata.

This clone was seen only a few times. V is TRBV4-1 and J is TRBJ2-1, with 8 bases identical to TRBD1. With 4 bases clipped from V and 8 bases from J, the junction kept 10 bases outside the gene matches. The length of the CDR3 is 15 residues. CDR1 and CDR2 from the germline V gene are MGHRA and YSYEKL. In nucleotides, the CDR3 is TGCGCCAGCAGCCCAACAGGGGGGCGGTCTGATGAGCAGTTCTTC. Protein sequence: CASSPTGGRSDEQFF.

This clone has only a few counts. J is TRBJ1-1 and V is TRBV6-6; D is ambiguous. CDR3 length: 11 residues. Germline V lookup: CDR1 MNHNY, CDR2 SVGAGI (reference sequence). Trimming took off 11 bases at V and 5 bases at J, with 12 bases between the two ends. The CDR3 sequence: CAARVGTEAFF. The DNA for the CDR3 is TGTGCCGCCCGAGTCGGGACTGAAGCTTTCTTT.

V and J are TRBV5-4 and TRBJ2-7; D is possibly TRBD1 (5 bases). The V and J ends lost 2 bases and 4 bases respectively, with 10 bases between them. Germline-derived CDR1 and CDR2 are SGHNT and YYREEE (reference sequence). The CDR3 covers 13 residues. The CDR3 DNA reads TGTGCCAGCAGCTTAGGACAAGATTACGAGCAGTACTTC. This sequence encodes CASSLGQDYEQYF. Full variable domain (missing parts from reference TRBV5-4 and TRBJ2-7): ETGVTQSPTHLIKTRGQQVTLRCSSQSGHNTVSWYQQALGQGPQFIFQYYREEENGRGNFPPRFSGLQFPNYSSELNVNALELDDSALYLCASSLGQDYEQYFGPGTRLTVT.

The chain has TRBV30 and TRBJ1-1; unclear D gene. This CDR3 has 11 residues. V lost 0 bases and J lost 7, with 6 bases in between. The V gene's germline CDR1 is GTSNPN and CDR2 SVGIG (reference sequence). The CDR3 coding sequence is TGTGCCTGGAGTGTAACGCGTGAAGCTTTCTTT. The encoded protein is CAWSVTREAFF.

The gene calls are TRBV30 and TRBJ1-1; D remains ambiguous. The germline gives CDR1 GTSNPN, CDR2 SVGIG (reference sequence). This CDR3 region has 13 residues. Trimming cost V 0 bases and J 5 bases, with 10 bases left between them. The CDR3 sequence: CAWSVFGGTEAFF. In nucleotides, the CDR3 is TGTGCCTGGAGTGTTTTTGGTGGGACTGAAGCTTTCTTT.

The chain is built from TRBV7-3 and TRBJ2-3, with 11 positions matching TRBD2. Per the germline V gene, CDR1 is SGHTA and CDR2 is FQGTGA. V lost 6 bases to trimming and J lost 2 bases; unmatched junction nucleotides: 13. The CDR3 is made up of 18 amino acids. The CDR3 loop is CASSQHLGLAGDTDTQYF. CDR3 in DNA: TGTGCCAGCAGTCAACACCTCGGACTAGCGGGTGACACAGATACGCAGTATTTT.

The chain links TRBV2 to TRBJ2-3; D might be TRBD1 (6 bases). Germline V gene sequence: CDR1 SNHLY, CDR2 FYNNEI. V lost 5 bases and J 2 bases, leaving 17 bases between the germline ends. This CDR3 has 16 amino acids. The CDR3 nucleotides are TGTGCCAGCAGTTCATCCGGGGACACAATCACAGATACGCAGTATTTT. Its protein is CASSSSGDTITDTQYF.

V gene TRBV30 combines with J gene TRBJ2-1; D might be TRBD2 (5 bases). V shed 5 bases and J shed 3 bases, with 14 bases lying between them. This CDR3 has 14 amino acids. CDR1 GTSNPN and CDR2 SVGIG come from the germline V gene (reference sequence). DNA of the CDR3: TGTGCCTGGGGCCGGGATGACCACTACAATGAGCAGTTCTTC. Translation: CAWGRDDHYNEQFF. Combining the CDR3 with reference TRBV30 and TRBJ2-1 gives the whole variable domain SQTIHQWPATLVQPVGSPLSLECTVEGTSNPNLYWYRQAAGRGLQLLFYSVGIGQISSEVPQNLSASRPQDRQFILSSKKLLLSDSGFYLCAWGRDDHYNEQFFGPGTRLTVL.

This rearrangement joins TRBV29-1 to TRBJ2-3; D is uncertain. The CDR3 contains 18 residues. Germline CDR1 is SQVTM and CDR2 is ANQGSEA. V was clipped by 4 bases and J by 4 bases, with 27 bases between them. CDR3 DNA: TGCAGCGTTGTGGGGTGCACAGAACCACCAGTACGCTCAGATACGCAGTATTTT. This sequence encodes CSVVGCTEPPVRSDTQYF.

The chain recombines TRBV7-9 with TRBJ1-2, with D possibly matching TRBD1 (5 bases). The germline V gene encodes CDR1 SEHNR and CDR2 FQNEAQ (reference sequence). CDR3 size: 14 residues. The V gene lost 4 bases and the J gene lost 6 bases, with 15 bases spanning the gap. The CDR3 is CASSSPRGGDGYTF. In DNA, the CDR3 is TGTGCCAGCAGCTCCCCCCGCGGGGGGGATGGCTACACCTTC.

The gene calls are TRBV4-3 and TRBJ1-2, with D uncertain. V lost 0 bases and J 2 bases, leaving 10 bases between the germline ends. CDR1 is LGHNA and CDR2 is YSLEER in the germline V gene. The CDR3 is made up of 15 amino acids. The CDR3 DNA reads TGCGCCAGCAGCCAAGAAGCCGAGGGAAACTATGGCTACACCTTC. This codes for CASSQEAEGNYGYTF.

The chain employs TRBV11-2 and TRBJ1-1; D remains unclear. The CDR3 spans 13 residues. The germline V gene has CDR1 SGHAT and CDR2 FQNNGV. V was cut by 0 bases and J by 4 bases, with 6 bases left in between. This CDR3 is CASSLDLGTEAFF. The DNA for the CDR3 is TGTGCCAGCAGCTTAGATCTTGGCACTGAAGCTTTCTTT. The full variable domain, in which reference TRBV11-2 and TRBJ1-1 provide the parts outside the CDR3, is EAGVAQSPRYKIIEKRQSVAFWCNPISGHATLYWYQQILGQGPKLLIQFQNNGVVDDSQLPKDRFSAERLKGVDSTLKIQPAKLEDSAVYLCASSLDLGTEAFFGQGTRLTVV.